The T cell receptor beta chain under discussion was sequenced for a study of T cell repertoires in cytomegalovirus infection. Study in general: HLA-B-restricted CMV epitopes that are well studied, plus recently identified HLA-C-restricted ones, were used by the study. Findings and limits, study-wide: In two of eight donors, the top clonotype was HLA-C-restricted CMV-specific.

This clonotype was seen at least ten times. What it binds is not known. TCRdb passed the reads through MiXCR, listing each CDR3 protein once. Among roughly 100,000 distinct CDR3 sequences, around 40% were seen once, and the ten largest hold approximately 74%. Trimming cost V 1 base and J 7 bases, with 11 bases left between them. CDR1 is SGHVS, CDR2 FNYEAQ, per germline. The CDR3 length is 14 residues. The chain carries TRBV7-6 and TRBJ2-1; tentatively, D is TRBD1 or TRBD2 (5 bases each). Sample: CD8+ T cells from cultured PBMCs, taken from culture after CMV antigen stimulation. This receptor was obtained from a human donor in good health (CMV status not recorded). Some clones in this sample may be carry-over from other donors' samples. The CDR3 region is CASSLVGVGNEQFF. In DNA form, the CDR3 reads TGTGCCAGCAGCTTAGTGGGGGTTGGGAATGAGCAGTTCTTC.